These 24 T cell receptor beta chains share one sample of origin, sequenced in a study of cytomegalovirus exposure and HLA in healthy donors. The PCR was carried out with 60 Vbeta primers and 13 Jbeta primers. Sequencing used immunoSEQ multiplex PCR; TCRdb keeps in-frame clones, though not all of them. The sample lists around 300,000 clones, roughly four fifths occurring once. Sequencing was done on a sample of PBMCs. The receptors come from a woman in her 40s in good health and CMV-seropositive.

The V call is TRBV7-9, the J call TRBJ2-2; 11 bases fit TRBD1. Germline CDR1 SEHNR, CDR2 FQNEAQ (reference sequence). V lost 5 bases to trimming and J lost 5 bases; unmatched junction nucleotides: 4. The CDR3 runs 15 residues. This chain's CDR3 is CASSQGQGATGELFF. The CDR3 nucleotides read TGTGCCAGCAGCCAAGGACAGGGGGCAACCGGGGAGCTGTTTTTT.

This clone was counted a single time. This chain links TRBV12-5 with TRBJ2-1; 8 bases align to TRBD2. Germline CDR1 is LGHNT and CDR2 is FRNRAP. The length of the CDR3 is 12 residues. After removal of 6 bases from V and 14 bases from J, the junction contained 9 bases not matched to a gene. The CDR3: CASGPTSGSEFF. The CDR3 nucleotides read TGTGCTAGTGGCCCCACTAGCGGATCGGAGTTCTTC.

The chain recombines TRBV7-2 with TRBJ2-7, with 9 nucleotides matching TRBD2. Germline V gene data show CDR1 as SGHTA and CDR2 as FQGNSA. J was trimmed by 6 bases and V by 5 bases; bases with no gene match: 14. This CDR3 spans 16 amino acids. The DNA of the CDR3 is TGTGCCAGCAGCCCCGTTTCGACTAGCGGCTCGCCCGAGCAGTACTTC. Translating gives CASSPVSTSGSPEQYF.

The V gene is TRBV6-1, the J gene TRBJ1-1; D is unresolved. V lost 1 base to trimming and J lost 1 base, with 7 bases between them. The germline V gene has CDR1 MNHNS and CDR2 SASEGT. The CDR3 has 14 amino acids. CDR3 loop: CASSEGTSNTEAFF. In DNA form, the CDR3 reads TGTGCCAGCAGTGAAGGGACTTCGAACACTGAAGCTTTCTTT.

This chain uses TRBV29-1 with TRBJ2-7, with D possibly matching TRBD2 (5 bases). V was shortened by 5 bases and J by 0 bases, with 11 bases between the two germline ends. This CDR3 is 13 amino acids long. Germline V lookup: CDR1 SQVTM, CDR2 ANQGSEA. CDR3: CSVRGGYSYEQYF. The CDR3 DNA reads TGCAGCGTTCGTGGCGGGTACTCCTACGAGCAGTACTTC.

The rearrangement uses TRBV5-1 and TRBJ2-5; TRBD1 matches 8 bases. The J call may be wrong; the DNA end is better matched by TRBJ2-7. This CDR3 spans 16 amino acids. The germline V gene has CDR1 SGHRS and CDR2 YFSETQ. Here the CDR3 reads CASSFISGQAAYEQYF. The CDR3 nucleotides read TGCGCCAGCAGCTTTATTTCGGGACAGGCCGCCTACGAGCAGTACTTC.

The chain joins TRBV7-2 to TRBJ2-7; 9 bases are a match to TRBD2. Germline V gene data show CDR1 as SGHTA and CDR2 as FQGNSA. V shed 7 bases, J shed 6 bases, and the junction held 19 bases outside the gene matches. The CDR3 spans 17 residues. The CDR3 DNA sequence: TGTGCCAGCATGACAGGGCTAGCGGGATGGTCTTTGGGCGAGCAGTACTTC. It translates to CASMTGLAGWSLGEQYF.

This clone has a count of ten or more. The chain joins TRBV5-6 to TRBJ2-7, with unresolved D. The CDR3 has 13 residues. Deletions cut 1 base from V and 0 bases from J, with 5 bases between. Germline CDR1 and CDR2: SGHDT and YYEEEE. CDR3 residues: CASSLTASYEQYF. The CDR3 DNA sequence: TGTGCCAGCAGCTTGACAGCCTCCTACGAGCAGTACTTC.

The V gene is TRBV28, the J gene TRBJ1-5, with 9 bases matching TRBD1. Germline V gives CDR1 MDHEN, CDR2 SYDVKM. CDR3 length: 17 residues. With 5 bases clipped from V and 2 bases from J, the junction kept 10 bases outside the gene matches. CDR3 DNA: TGTGCCAGCAGTGCCTTCCGGGACAGGGATCGCAATCAGCCCCAGCATTTT. Protein product: CASSAFRDRDRNQPQHF.

V and J are TRBV5-5 and TRBJ1-4; possibly TRBD1 for D (6 bases). The CDR3 runs 15 residues. Germline V gene lookup returns CDR1 SGHKS and CDR2 YYEKEE (reference sequence). Trimming took 1 base from V and 4 from J, leaving 11 bases between them. The CDR3 sequence: CASSLIGTLNEKLFF. The CDR3 region has the DNA TGTGCCAGCAGCTTGATCGGGACACTTAATGAAAAACTGTTTTTT.

In its sample, this clone was seen once. The J gene is TRBJ2-2, the V gene TRBV7-9; 12 bases are a match to TRBD2. The CDR3 runs 16 residues. CDR1 and CDR2 from the germline V gene are SEHNR and FQNEAQ (reference sequence). This CDR3 reads CSGRGLAGDNTGELFF. CDR3 DNA sequence: TGTTCCGGCAGGGGACTAGCGGGCGACAACACCGGGGAGCTGTTTTTT.

V usage is TRBV27 and J usage is TRBJ2-3; 7 nucleotides match TRBD2. Germline V CDR1 and CDR2: MNHEY, SMNVEV (reference sequence). The ends lost 2 bases at V and 6 bases at J; junction bases unmatched: 5. The CDR3 has 14 amino acids. The CDR3 reads CASSLEEGGDTQYF. DNA of the CDR3: TGTGCCAGCAGTTTAGAGGAGGGAGGGGATACGCAGTATTTT.

CDR3 amino acids: CASSAEQGNTEAFF. The CDR3 DNA follows: TGTGCCAGCTCCGCGGAACAGGGAAACACTGAAGCTTTCTTT. The rearrangement links TRBV18 to TRBJ1-1; D possibly corresponds to TRBD1 (6 bases). CDR3 size: 14 residues. Germline CDR1 KGHSH, CDR2 LQKENI. The V end was cut by 6 bases, the J end by 2 bases, with 13 bases between. Using reference TRBV18 and TRBJ1-1 for the parts outside the CDR3, the full variable domain is NAGVMQNPRHLVRRRGQEARLRCSPMKGHSHVYWYRQLPEEGLKFMVYLQKENIIDESGMPKERFSAEFPKEGPSILRIQQVVRGDSAAYFCASSAEQGNTEAFFGQGTRLTVV.

The rearrangement links TRBV5-6 to TRBJ1-5; D is unclear. Germline V gives CDR1 SGHDT, CDR2 YYEEEE. Between the trimmed V and J ends, which lost 2 bases and 0 bases, there was a span of 6 bases. The CDR3 length is 14 residues. The CDR3: CASSFFYSNQPQHF. For the CDR3, the DNA is TGTGCCAGCAGCTTCTTCTATAGCAATCAGCCCCAGCATTTT.

The table lists this clone with a count of one. The genes are TRBV7-2 and TRBJ2-2, with TRBD2 matching over 9 bases. V was pared by 1 base and J by 6 bases, with 6 bases of the junction left unmatched. CDR1 SGHTA and CDR2 FQGNSA come from the germline V gene. This CDR3 spans 16 amino acids. CDR3 nucleotides: TGTGCCAGCAGCTTAGAGGTTAGCGGGAGAGCCGGGGAGCTGTTTTTT. It translates to CASSLEVSGRAGELFF.

On this clone itself: Other nucleotide sequences from this sample produce the same CDR3. In nucleotides, the CDR3 is TGTGCCTGGAGACTTCAGGGAGGCTACACTGAAGCTTTCTTT. It codes for CAWRLQGGYTEAFF. The J gene is TRBJ1-1, the V gene TRBV30, with D perhaps TRBD1 (5 bases). Germline-derived CDR1 and CDR2 are GTSNPN and SVGIG (reference sequence). Trimming left V 3 bases short and J 3 bases short, with 14 bases between. The CDR3 covers 14 residues.

This chain connects TRBV14 to TRBJ2-7, with a tentative D call TRBD2 (6 bases). There are 15 residues in the CDR3. The V end was cut by 5 bases, the J end by 6 bases, with 20 bases between. Germline CDR1 SGHDN, CDR2 FVKESK. The CDR3: CASSKIPGTASEQYF. The CDR3 DNA sequence: TGTGCCAGCAGCAAAATTCCCGGGACTGCCTCCGAGCAGTACTTC.

J is TRBJ2-3 and V is TRBV21-1; the table's D gene call, TRBD2, was not cross checked with the DNA. TRBV21-1 is shown as a pseudogene. This CDR3 contains 18 residues. CDR3 DNA: TGTGCCAGCAGCGGCCAGGGACTAGCTGATAATAGCACAGATACGCAGTATTTT. The encoded protein is CASSGQGLADNSTDTQYF.

This clone was observed a few times. The V call is TRBV7-2, the J call TRBJ2-5, with D unclear. Looked up from germline, CDR1 is SGHTA and CDR2 is FQGNSA. Trimming took 8 bases from V and 5 from J, leaving 24 bases between them. The CDR3 consists of 16 residues. CDR3 DNA: TGTGCCAGCGGTCTTGGTGGGTCTAACAGACGCGAGACCCAGTACTTC. It yields the protein CASGLGGSNRRETQYF.

The chain employs TRBV7-9 and TRBJ1-4; 7 bases map to TRBD1. This CDR3 has 14 amino acids. Germline assignment: CDR1 SEHNR and CDR2 FQNEAQ (reference sequence). Germline trimming cut 5 bases from V and 8 bases from J; bases unmatched to any gene: 8. DNA for the CDR3: TGTGCCAGCAGCCACCGACAGGGTAGGGAAAAACTGTTTTTT. This sequence encodes CASSHRQGREKLFF.

This clone came up a few times. The chain links TRBV5-4 to TRBJ2-1; 8 bases match TRBD1. The CDR3 is 14 amino acids. Per the germline V gene, CDR1 is SGHNT and CDR2 is YYREEE (reference sequence). J gave up 7 bases and V 3 bases, and 6 bases lay outside the gene matches. This chain's CDR3 is CASSWGQEWNEQFF. The CDR3 coding sequence is TGTGCCAGCAGCTGGGGACAGGAGTGGAATGAGCAGTTCTTC. The whole variable domain, filled in from reference TRBV5-4 and TRBJ2-1, reads ETGVTQSPTHLIKTRGQQVTLRCSSQSGHNTVSWYQQALGQGPQFIFQYYREEENGRGNFPPRFSGLQFPNYSSELNVNALELDDSALYLCASSWGQEWNEQFFGPGTRLTVL.

As to this clone: Other nucleotide sequences in the sample specify the same CDR3. The gene calls are TRBV15 and TRBJ1-2; TRBD1 is a possible D gene (6 bases). Germline lookup yields CDR1 LNHNV and CDR2 YYDKDF (reference sequence). V lost 6 bases to trimming and J lost 4 bases, with 15 bases between them. CDR3 length: 14 amino acids. For the CDR3, the DNA is TGTGCCACCAGAGGGGGATTGGGGATCTATGGCTACACCTTC. This translates into CATRGGLGIYGYTF.

The chain combines TRBV19 with TRBJ1-2; D gene unclear. Trimming took 5 bases from V and 2 from J, leaving 9 bases between them. In germline, CDR1 is LNHDA, CDR2 SQIVND (reference sequence). This CDR3 is 13 amino acids long. The CDR3 DNA reads as TGTGCCAGTAGTTGGACGGGAAACTATGGCTACACCTTC. This translates into CASSWTGNYGYTF.

V is TRBV18 and J is TRBJ1-3; no definite D call. The germline gives CDR1 KGHSH, CDR2 LQKENI. CDR3 length: 14 residues. Trimming took off 5 bases at V and 0 bases at J, with 8 bases between the two ends. The CDR3 region is CASSATDSGNTIYF. The CDR3 region has the DNA TGTGCCAGCTCAGCAACAGACTCTGGAAACACCATATATTTT.